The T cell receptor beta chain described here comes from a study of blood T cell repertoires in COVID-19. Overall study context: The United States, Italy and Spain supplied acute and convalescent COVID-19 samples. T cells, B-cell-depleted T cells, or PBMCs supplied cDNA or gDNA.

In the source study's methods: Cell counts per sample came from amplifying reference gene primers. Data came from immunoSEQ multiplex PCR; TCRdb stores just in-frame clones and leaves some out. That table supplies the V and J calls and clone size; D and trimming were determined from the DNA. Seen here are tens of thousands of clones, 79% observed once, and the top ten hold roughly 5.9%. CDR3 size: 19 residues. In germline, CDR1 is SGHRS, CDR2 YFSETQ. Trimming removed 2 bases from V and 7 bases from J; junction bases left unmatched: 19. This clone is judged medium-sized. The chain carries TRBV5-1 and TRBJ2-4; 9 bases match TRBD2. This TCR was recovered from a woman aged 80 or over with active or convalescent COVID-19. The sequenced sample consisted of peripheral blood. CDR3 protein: CASSFLGDGGRELWNIQYF. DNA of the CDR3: TGCGCCAGCAGCTTCCTCGGGGATGGCGGGAGGGAACTATGGAACATTCAGTACTTC. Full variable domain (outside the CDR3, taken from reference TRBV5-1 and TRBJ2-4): KAGVTQTPRYLIKTRGQQVTLSCSPISGHRSVSWYQQTPGQGLQFLFEYFSETQRNKGNFPGRFSGRQFSNSRSEMNVSTLELGDSALYLCASSFLGDGGRELWNIQYFGAGTRLSVL.